This TCR beta chain is drawn from a study of tumor-infiltrating lymphocytes in oesophageal squamous cell carcinoma. Germline CDR1 KGHSH, CDR2 LQKENI. There are 15 residues in the CDR3. Trimming stripped 0 bases from V and 1 base from J, with 9 bases between. A single record per CDR3 protein comes from TCRdb applying MiXCR to the PCR reads. The sample contains approximately 20,000 distinct CDR3 sequences, 35% to 45% of which appear only once. This clonotype was seen repeatedly, ten times or more. Material for sequencing was esophageal tumor tissue. The chain couples TRBV18 to TRBJ1-1; possible D gene TRBD1, 6 bases. The receptor was isolated from a male donor with esophageal squamous cell carcinoma. CDR3 in amino acids: CASSPPDSPNTEAFF. The CDR3 DNA reads as TGTGCCAGCTCACCACCGGACAGCCCGAACACTGAAGCTTTCTTT.